This TCR beta chain came from a study of blood T cell repertoires in COVID-19. As for the study in general: COVID-19 samples from acute and convalescent phases originated in the United States, Italy and Spain. Sample material is recorded as cDNA or gDNA derived from T cells, B-cell-depleted T cells, or PBMCs.

CDR3 length: 16 amino acids. CDR1 LNHDA and CDR2 SQIVND come from the germline V gene (reference sequence). Trimming cost V 3 bases and J 11 bases, with 23 bases left between them. This table comes from immunoSEQ multiplex PCR, and its TCRdb copy is limited to in-frame clones, with some not included. Of 30,000 or so clones in the sample, about 89% were seen once. The sequence was obtained from a woman aged 40 to 49 with active or convalescent COVID-19. The V call is TRBV19, the J call TRBJ1-5, with D unclear. The material sequenced was peripheral blood. CDR3 protein: CASSINQAVPEMTQHF. The CDR3 nucleotides read TGTGCCAGTAGTATCAACCAGGCCGTCCCTGAAATGACCCAGCATTTT.